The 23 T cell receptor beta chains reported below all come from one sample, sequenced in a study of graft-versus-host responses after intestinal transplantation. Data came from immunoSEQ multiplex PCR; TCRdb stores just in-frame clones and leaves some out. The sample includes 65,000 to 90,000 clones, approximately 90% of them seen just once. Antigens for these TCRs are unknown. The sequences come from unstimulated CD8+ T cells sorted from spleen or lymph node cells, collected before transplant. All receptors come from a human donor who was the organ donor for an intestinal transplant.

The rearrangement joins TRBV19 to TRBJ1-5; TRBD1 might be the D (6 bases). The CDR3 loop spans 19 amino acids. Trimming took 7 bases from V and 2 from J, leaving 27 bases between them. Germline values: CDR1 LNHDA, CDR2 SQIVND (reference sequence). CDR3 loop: CASTPKGGRGTSGNQPQHF. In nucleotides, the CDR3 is TGTGCCAGTACTCCAAAGGGGGGCAGGGGTACAAGTGGCAATCAGCCCCAGCATTTT.

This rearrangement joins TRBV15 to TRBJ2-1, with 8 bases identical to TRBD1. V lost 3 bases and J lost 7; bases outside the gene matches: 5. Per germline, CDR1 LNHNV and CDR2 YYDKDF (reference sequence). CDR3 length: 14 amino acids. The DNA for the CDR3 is TGTGCCACCAGCAGGGAAAACAGGGGGAATGAGCAGTTCTTC. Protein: CATSRENRGNEQFF.

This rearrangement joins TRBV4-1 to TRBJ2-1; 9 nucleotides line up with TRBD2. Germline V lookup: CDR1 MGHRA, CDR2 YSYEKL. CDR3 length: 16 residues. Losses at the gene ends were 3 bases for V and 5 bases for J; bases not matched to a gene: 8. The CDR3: CASSQRGLALDNEQFF. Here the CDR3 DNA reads TGCGCCAGCAGCCAGAGGGGACTAGCCCTGGACAATGAGCAGTTCTTC.

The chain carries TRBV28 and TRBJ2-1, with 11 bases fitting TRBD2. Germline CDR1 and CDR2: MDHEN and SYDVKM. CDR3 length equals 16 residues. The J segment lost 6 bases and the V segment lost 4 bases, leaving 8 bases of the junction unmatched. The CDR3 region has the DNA TGTGCCAGCAGTTCAAATAGCGGGGGGGCACCCAATGAGCAGTTCTTC. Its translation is CASSSNSGGAPNEQFF.

For the CDR3, the DNA is TGCAGCGGGGTGGGGGGTCCCACTGAAGCTTTCTTT. This sequence encodes CSGVGGPTEAFF. V and J are TRBV29-1 and TRBJ1-1; possible D gene TRBD1, 5 bases. This CDR3 contains 12 residues. Deletions cut 7 bases from V and 4 bases from J, with 13 bases between. Germline lookup yields CDR1 SQVTM and CDR2 ANQGSEA.

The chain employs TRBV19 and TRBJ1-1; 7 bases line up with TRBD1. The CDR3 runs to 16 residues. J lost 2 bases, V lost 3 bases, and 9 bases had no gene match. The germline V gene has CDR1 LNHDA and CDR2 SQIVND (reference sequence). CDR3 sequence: CASSIGLQGFNTEAFF. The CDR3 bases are TGTGCCAGTAGTATTGGGTTACAGGGGTTCAACACTGAAGCTTTCTTT. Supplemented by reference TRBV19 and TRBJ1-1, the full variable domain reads DGGITQSPKYLFRKEGQNVTLSCEQNLNHDAMYWYRQDPGQGLRLIYYSQIVNDFQKGDIAEGYSVSREKKESFPLTVTSAQKNPTAFYLCASSIGLQGFNTEAFFGQGTRLTVV.

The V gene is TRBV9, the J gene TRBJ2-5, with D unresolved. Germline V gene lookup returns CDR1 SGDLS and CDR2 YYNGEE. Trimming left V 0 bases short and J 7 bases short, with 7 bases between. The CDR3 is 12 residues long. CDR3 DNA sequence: TGTGCCAGCAGCGTAGAATCAGGGACCCAGTACTTC. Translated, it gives CASSVESGTQYF.

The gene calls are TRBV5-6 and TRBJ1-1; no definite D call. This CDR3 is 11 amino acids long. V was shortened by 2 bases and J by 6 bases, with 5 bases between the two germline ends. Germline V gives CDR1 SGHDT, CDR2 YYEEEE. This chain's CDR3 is CASSLGPEAFF. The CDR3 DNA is TGTGCCAGCAGCTTAGGCCCTGAAGCTTTCTTT.

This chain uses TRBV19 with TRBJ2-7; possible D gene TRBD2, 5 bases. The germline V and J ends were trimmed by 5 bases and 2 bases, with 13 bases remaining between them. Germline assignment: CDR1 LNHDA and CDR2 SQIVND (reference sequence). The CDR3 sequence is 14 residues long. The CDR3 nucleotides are TGTGCCAGTAGTTTGGTGGGAGCTACCTACGAGCAGTACTTC. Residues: CASSLVGATYEQYF.

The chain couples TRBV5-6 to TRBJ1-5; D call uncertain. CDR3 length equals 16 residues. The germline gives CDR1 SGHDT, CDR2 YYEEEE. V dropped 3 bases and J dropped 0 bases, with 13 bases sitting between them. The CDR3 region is CASSWGVVPSNQPQHF. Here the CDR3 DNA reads TGTGCCAGCAGCTGGGGAGTCGTCCCTAGCAATCAGCCCCAGCATTTT.

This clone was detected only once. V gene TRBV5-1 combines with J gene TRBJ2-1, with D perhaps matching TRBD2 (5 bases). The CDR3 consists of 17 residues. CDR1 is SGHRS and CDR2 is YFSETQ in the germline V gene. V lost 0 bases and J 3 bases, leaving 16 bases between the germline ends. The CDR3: CASSLDVGSGVYNEQFF. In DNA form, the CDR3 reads TGCGCCAGCAGCTTGGACGTGGGGAGTGGCGTCTACAATGAGCAGTTCTTC.

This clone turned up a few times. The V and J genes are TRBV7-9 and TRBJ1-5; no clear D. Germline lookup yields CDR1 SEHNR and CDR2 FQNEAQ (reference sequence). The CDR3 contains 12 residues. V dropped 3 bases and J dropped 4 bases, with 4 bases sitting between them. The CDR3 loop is CASSLGNQPQHF. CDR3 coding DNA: TGTGCCAGCAGCTTGGGGAATCAGCCCCAGCATTTT.

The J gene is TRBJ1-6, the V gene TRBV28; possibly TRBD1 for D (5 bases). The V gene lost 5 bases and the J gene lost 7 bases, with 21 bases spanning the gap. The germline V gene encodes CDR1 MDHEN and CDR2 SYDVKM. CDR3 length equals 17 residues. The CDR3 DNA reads TGTGCCAGCAGTGGACTTACGCCAGGGCATAAGAATTCACCCCTCCACTTT. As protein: CASSGLTPGHKNSPLHF.

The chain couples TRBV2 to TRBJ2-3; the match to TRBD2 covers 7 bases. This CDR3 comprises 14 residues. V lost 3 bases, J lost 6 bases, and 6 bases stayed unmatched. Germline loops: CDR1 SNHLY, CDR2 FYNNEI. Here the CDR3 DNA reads TGTGCCAGCAGTGACAGGGAGGGACTGGATACGCAGTATTTT. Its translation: CASSDREGLDTQYF.

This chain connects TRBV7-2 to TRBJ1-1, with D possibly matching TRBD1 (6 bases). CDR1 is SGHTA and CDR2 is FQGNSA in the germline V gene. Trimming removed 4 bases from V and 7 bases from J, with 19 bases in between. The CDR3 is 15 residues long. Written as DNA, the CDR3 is TGTGCCAGCAGCTCTGAACCTCGGACAGCTCATGAAGCTTTCTTT. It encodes CASSSEPRTAHEAFF.

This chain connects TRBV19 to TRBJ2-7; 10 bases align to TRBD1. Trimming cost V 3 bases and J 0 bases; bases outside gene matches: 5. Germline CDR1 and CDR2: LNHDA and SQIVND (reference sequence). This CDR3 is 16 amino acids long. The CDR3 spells CASSMPRDRGSYEQYF. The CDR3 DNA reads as TGTGCCAGTAGTATGCCCCGGGACAGGGGCTCCTACGAGCAGTACTTC.

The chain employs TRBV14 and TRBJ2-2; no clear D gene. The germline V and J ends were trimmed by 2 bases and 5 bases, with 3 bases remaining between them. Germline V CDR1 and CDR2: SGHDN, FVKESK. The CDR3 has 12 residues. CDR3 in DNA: TGTGCCAGCAGCCAATGGACCGGGGAGCTGTTTTTT. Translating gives CASSQWTGELFF.

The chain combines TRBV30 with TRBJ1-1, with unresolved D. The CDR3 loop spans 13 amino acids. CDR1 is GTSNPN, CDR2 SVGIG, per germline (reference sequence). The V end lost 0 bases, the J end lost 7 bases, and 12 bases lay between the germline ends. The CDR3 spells CAWSVGFRGEAFF. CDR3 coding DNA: TGTGCCTGGAGTGTAGGTTTCCGGGGTGAAGCTTTCTTT.

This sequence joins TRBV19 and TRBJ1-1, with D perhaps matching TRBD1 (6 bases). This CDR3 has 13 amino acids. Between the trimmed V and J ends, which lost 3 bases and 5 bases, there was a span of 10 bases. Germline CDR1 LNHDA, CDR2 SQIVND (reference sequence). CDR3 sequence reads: CASSINRETEAFF. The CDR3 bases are TGTGCCAGTAGTATCAACAGGGAAACTGAAGCTTTCTTT.

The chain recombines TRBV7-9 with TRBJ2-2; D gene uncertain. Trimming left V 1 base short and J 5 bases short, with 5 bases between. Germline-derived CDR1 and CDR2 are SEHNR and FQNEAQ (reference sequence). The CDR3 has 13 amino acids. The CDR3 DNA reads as TGTGCCAGCAGCTTAGGGGGTACCGGGGAGCTGTTTTTT. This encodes CASSLGGTGELFF. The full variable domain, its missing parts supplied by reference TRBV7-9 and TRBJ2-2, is DTGVSQNPRHKITKRGQNVTFRCDPISEHNRLYWYRQTLGQGPEFLTYFQNEAQLEKSRLLSDRFSAERPKGSFSTLEIQRTEQGDSAMYLCASSLGGTGELFFGEGSRLTVL.

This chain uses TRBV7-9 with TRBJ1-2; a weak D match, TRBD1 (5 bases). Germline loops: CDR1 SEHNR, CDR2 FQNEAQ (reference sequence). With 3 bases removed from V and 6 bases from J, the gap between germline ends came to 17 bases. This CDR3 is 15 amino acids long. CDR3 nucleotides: TGTGCCAGCAGCTTTGGGCCGGGGGATAGTGATGGCTACACCTTC. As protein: CASSFGPGDSDGYTF.

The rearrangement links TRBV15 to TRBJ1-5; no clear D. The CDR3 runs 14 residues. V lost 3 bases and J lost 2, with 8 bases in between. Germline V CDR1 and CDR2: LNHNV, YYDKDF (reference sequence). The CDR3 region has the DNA TGTGCCACCAGCAGCCGGGTAGGCAATCAGCCCCAGCATTTT. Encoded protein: CATSSRVGNQPQHF.

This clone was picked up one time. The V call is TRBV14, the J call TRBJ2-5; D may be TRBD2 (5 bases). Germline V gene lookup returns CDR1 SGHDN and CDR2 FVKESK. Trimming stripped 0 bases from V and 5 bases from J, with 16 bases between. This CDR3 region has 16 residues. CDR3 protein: CASSQDAGGLRETQYF. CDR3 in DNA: TGTGCCAGCAGCCAAGATGCGGGTGGACTGCGGGAGACCCAGTACTTC.